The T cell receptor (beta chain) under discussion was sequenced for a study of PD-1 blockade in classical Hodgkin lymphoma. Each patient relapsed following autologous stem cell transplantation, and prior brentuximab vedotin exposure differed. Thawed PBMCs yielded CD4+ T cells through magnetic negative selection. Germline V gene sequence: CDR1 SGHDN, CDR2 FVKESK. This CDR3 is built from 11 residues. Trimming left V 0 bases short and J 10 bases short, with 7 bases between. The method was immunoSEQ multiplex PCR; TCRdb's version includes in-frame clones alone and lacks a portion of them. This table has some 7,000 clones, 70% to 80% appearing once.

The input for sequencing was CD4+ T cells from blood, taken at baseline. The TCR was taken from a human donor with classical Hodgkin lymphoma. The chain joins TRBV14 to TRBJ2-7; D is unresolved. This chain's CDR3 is CASSQDHEQYF. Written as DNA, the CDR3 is TGTGCCAGCAGCCAAGATCATGAACAGTACTTC. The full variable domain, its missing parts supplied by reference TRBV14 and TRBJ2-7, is EAGVTQFPSHSVIEKGQTVTLRCDPISGHDNLYWYRRVMGKEIKFLLHFVKESKQDESGMPNNRFLAERTGGTYSTLKVQPAELEDSGVYFCASSQDHEQYFGPGTRLTVT.